Detailed here is one TCR beta chain. V lost 2 bases and J 4 bases, leaving 14 bases between the germline ends. The CDR3 totals 14 residues. The germline CDR1 and CDR2 sequences are GTSNPN and SVGIG (reference sequence). The data stem from a study of T cell changes during pregnancy in multiple sclerosis. Produced via immunoSEQ multiplex PCR; TCRdb's table is partial and in-frame only. Of approximately 80,000 clones detected, just over 90% appear once; the ten largest clones hold around 0.75%. This TCR came from a female donor in good health, enrolled as a control in a pregnancy study. This chain connects TRBV30 to TRBJ1-2; D not certain. Sequencing used peripheral blood, obtained in the second trimester of pregnancy. CDR3 in amino acids: CAWSPGRGVYGYTF. CDR3 coding DNA: TGTGCCTGGAGTCCCGGACGGGGTGTCTATGGCTACACCTTC.